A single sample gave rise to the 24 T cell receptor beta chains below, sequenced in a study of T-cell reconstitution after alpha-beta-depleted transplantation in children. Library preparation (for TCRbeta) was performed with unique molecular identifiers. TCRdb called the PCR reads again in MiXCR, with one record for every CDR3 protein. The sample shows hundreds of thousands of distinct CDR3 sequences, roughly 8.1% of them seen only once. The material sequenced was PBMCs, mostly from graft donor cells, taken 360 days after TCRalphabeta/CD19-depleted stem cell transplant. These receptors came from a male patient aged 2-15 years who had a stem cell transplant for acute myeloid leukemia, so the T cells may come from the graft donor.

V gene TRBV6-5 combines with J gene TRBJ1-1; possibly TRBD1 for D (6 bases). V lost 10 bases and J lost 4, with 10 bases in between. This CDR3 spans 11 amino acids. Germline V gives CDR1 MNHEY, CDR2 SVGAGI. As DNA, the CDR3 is TGTGCCACCTACAGGGTCACTGAAGCTTTCTTT. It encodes CATYRVTEAFF.

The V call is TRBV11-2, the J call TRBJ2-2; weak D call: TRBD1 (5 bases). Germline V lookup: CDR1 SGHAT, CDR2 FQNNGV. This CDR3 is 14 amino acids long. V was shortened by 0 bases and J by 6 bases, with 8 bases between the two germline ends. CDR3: CASSLEQVPGELFF. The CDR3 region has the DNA TGTGCCAGCAGCTTAGAACAGGTGCCCGGGGAGCTGTTTTTT.

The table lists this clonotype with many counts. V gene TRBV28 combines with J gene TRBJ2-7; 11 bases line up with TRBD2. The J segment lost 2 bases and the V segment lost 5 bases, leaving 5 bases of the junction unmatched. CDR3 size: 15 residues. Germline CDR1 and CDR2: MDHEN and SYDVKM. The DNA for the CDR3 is TGTGCCAGCAGTAAACTAGCGGGGGTAACCTACGAGCAGTACTTC. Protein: CASSKLAGVTYEQYF. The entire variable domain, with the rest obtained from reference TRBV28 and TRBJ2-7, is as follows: DVKVTQSSRYLVKRTGEKVFLECVQDMDHENMFWYRQDPGLGLRLIYFSYDVKMKEKGDIPEGYSVSREKKERFSLILESASTNQTSMYLCASSKLAGVTYEQYFGPGTRLTVT.

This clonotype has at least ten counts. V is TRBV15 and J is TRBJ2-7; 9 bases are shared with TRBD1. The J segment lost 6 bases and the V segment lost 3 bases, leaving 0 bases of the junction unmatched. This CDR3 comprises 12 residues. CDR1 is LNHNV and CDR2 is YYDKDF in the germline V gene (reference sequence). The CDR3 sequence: CATSRTGGEQYF. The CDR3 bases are TGTGCCACCAGCAGGACAGGGGGCGAGCAGTACTTC.

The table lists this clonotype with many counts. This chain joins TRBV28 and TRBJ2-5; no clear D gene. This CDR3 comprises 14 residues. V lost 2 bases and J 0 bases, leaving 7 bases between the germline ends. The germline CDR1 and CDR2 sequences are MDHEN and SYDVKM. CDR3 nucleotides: TGTGCCAGCAGTTTAATGAAGAACCAAGAGACCCAGTACTTC. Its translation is CASSLMKNQETQYF.

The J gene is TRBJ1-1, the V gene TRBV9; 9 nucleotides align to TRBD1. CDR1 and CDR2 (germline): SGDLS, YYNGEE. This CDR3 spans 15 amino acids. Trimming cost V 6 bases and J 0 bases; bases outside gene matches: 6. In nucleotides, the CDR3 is TGTGCCAGCAATAGGGACAGGGATTTGAACACTGAAGCTTTCTTT. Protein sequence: CASNRDRDLNTEAFF.

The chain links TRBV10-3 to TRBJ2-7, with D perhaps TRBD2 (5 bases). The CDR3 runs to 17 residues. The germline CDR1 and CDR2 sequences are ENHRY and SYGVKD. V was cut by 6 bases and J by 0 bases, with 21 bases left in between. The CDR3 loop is CAIRTPVLGGRSYEQYF. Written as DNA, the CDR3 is TGTGCCATCAGAACTCCGGTGTTAGGAGGACGCTCCTACGAGCAGTACTTC.

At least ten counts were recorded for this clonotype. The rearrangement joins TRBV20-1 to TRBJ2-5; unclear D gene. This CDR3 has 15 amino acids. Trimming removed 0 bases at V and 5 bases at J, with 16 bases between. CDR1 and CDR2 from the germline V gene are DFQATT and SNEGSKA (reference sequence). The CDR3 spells CSARDLRVVGETQYF. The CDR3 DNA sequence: TGCAGTGCTAGAGATCTTCGGGTAGTGGGTGAGACCCAGTACTTC.

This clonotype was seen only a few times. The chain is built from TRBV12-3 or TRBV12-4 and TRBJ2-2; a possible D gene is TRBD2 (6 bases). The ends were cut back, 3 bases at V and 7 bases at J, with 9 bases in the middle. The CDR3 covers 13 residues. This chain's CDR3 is CASSLGRDGELFF. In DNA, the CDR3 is TGTGCCAGCAGTTTGGGGCGGGACGGGGAGCTGTTTTTT.

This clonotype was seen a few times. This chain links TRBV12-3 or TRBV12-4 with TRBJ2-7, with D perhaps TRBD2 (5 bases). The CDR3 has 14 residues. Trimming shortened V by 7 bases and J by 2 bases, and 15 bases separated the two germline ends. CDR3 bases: TGTGCCAGCATGGAGCGGACGCTGGCCTACGAGCAGTACTTC. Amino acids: CASMERTLAYEQYF.

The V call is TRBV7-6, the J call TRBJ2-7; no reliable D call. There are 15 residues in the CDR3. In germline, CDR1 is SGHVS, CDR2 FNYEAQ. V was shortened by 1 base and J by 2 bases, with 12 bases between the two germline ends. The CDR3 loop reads CASSLGSRAPYEQYF. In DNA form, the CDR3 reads TGTGCCAGCAGCTTAGGGTCCAGAGCCCCCTACGAGCAGTACTTC.

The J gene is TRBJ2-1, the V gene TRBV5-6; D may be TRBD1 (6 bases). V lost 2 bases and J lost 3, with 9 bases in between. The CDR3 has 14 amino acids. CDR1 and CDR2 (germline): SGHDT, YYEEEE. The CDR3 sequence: CASSFRTDYNEQFF. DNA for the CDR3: TGTGCCAGCAGCTTCCGGACAGACTACAATGAGCAGTTCTTC.

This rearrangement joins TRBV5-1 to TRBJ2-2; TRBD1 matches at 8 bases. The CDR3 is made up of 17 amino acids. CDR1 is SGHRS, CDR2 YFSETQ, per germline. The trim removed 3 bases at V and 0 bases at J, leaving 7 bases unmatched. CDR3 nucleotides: TGCGCCAGCAGCTGGCCATGGACAGGGACGAACACCGGGGAGCTGTTTTTT. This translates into CASSWPWTGTNTGELFF. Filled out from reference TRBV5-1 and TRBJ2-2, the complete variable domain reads KAGVTQTPRYLIKTRGQQVTLSCSPISGHRSVSWYQQTPGQGLQFLFEYFSETQRNKGNFPGRFSGRQFSNSRSEMNVSTLELGDSALYLCASSWPWTGTNTGELFFGEGSRLTVL.

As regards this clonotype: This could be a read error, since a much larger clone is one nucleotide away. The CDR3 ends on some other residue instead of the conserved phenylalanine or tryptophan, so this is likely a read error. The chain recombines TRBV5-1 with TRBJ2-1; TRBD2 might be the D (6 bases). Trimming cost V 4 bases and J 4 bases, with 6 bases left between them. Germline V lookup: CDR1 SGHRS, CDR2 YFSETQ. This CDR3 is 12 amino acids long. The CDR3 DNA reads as TGCGCCAGCAGCGGGACTTACAATGAGCAGTTCTAC. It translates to CASSGTYNEQFY.

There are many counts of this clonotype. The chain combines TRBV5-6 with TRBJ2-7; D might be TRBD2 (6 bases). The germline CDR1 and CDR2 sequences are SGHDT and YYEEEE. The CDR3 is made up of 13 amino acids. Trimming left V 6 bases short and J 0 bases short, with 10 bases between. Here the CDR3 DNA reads TGTGCCAGCAACCGGGGGAGCTCCTACGAGCAGTACTTC. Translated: CASNRGSSYEQYF.

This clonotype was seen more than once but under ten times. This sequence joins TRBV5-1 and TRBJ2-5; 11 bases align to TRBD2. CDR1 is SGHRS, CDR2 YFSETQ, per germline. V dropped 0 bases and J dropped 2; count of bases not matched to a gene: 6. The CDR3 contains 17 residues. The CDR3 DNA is TGCGCCAGCAGCTTGGAGCTAGCGGGAGGTTGGCAAGAGACCCAGTACTTC. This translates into CASSLELAGGWQETQYF.

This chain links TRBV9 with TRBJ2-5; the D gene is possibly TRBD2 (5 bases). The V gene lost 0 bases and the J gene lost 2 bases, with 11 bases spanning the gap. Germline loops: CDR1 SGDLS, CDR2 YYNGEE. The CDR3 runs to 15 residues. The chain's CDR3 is CASSVGGMPQETQYF. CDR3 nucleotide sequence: TGTGCCAGCAGCGTAGGAGGGATGCCACAAGAGACCCAGTACTTC.

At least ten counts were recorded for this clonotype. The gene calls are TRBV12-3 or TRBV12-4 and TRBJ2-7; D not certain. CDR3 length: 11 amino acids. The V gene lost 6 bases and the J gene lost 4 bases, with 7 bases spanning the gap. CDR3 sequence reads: CASSRQYEQYF. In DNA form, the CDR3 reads TGTGCCAGCAGCCGTCAGTACGAGCAGTACTTC.

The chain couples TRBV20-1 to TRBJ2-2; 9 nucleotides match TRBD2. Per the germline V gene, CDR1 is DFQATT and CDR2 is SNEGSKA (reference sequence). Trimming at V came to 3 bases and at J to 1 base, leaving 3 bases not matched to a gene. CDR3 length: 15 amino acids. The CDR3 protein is CSARSGGWNTGELFF. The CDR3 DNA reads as TGCAGTGCTAGGAGCGGGGGGTGGAACACCGGGGAGCTGTTTTTT.

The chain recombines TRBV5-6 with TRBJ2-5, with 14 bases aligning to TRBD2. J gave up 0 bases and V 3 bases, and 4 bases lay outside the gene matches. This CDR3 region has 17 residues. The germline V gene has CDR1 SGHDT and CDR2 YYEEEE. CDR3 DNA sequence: TGTGCCAGCAGCTACAGACTAGCGGGGGGGTACCAAGAGACCCAGTACTTC. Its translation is CASSYRLAGGYQETQYF.

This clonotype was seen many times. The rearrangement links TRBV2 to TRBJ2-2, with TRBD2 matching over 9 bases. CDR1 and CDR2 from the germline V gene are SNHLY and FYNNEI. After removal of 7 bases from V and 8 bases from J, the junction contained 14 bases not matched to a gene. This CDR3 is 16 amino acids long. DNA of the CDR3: TGTGCCAGCATCCAAGGGGTTAGCGGGAGAGGTGGGGAGCTGTTTTTT. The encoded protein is CASIQGVSGRGGELFF.

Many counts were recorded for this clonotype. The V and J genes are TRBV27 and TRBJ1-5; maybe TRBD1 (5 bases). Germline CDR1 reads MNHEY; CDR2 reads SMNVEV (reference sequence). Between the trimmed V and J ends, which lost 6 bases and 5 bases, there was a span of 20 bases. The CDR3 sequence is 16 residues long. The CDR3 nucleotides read TGTGCCAGCAGCCCAAAGGGACCCCGACGGGATCAGCCCCAGCATTTT. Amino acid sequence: CASSPKGPRRDQPQHF.

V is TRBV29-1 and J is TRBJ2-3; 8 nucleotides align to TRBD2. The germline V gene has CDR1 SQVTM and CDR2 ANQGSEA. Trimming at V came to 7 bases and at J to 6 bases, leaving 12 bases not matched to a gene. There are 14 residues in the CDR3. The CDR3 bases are TGCAGCGCCCAGAAGGACGGGGGGGGTGATACGCAGTATTTT. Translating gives CSAQKDGGGDTQYF.

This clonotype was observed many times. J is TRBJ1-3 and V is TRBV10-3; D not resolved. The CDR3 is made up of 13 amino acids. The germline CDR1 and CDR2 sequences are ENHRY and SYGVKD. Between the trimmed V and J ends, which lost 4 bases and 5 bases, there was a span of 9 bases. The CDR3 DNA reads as TGTGCCATCAGTGGCACGGGCCGAAACACCATATATTTT. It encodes CAISGTGRNTIYF.